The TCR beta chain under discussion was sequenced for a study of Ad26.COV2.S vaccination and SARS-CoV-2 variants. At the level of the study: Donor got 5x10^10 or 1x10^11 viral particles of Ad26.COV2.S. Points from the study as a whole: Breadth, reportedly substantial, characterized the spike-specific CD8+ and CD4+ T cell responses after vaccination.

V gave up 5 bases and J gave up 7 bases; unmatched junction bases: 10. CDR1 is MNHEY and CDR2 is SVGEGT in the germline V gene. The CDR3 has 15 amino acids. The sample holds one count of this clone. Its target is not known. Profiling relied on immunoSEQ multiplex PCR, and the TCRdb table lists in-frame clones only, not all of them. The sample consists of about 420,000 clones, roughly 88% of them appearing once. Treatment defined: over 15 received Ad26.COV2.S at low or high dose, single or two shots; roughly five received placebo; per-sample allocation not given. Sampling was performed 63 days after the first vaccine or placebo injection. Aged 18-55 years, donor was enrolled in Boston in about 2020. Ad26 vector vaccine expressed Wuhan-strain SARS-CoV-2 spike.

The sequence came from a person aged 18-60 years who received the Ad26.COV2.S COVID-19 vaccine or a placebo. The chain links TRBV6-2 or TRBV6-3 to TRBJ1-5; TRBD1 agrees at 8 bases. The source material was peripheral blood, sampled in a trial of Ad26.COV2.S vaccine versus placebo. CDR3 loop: CASSNFDRGGQPQHF. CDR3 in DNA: TGTGCCAGCAGTAATTTCGACAGGGGAGGGCAGCCCCAGCATTTT.